The source of this TCR beta chain is a study of T cell repertoires in cytomegalovirus infection. TCRdb fed the reads into MiXCR, producing one record per CDR3 protein. The table has 740,000 or so distinct CDR3 sequences, 35% to 45% seen once. This clonotype was counted ten times or more. Germline V CDR1 and CDR2: MDHEN, SYDVKM. V was trimmed by 7 bases and J by 5 bases, leaving 15 bases between them. The CDR3 covers 15 residues. The receptor's source is a human donor in good health (CMV status not recorded). Some clones in this sample may be carry-over from other donors' samples. V gene TRBV28 combines with J gene TRBJ1-6; possibly TRBD1 for D (6 bases). The sample comprised PBMCs. The CDR3 protein is CASTGARGHNSPLHF. CDR3 in DNA: TGTGCCAGCACAGGGGCGCGAGGTCATAATTCACCCCTCCACTTT.